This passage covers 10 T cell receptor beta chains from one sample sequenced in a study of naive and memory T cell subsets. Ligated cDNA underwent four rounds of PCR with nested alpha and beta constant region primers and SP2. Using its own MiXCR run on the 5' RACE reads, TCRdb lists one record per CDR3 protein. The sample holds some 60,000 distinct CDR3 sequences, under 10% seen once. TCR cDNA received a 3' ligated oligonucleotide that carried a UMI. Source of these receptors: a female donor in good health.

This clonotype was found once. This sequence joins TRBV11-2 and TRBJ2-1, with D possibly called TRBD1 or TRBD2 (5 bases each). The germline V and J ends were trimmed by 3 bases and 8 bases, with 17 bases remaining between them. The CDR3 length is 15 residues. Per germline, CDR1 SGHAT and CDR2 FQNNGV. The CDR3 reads CASSFDGTNIYEQFF. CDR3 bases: TGTGCCAGCAGCTTCGATGGGACCAACATCTATGAGCAGTTCTTC.

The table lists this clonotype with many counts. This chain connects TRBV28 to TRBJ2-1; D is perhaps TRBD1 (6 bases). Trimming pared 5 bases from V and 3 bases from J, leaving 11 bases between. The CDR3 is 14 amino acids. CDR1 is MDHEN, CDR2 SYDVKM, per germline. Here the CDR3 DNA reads TGTGCCAGCAGTGCCCGGGACAACTACAATGAGCAGTTCTTC. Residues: CASSARDNYNEQFF.

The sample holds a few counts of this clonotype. The CDR3 protein is CASSGQPNEKLFF. In DNA form, the CDR3 reads TGTGCCAGCTCGGGACAGCCTAATGAAAAACTGTTTTTT. V usage is TRBV6-1 and J usage is TRBJ1-4, with TRBD1 identical over 7 bases. This CDR3 region has 13 residues. Germline trimming cut 8 bases from V and 3 bases from J; bases unmatched to any gene: 3. In germline, CDR1 is MNHNS, CDR2 SASEGT.

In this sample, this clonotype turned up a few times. The CDR3 nucleotides are TGCAGTGCTAGAGATGGCGGATACGCTGGAGATACGCAGTATTTT. This gives the protein CSARDGGYAGDTQYF. This chain uses TRBV20-1 with TRBJ2-3; D is unresolved. Per the germline V gene, CDR1 is DFQATT and CDR2 is SNEGSKA (reference sequence). V shed 0 bases and J shed 5 bases, with 15 bases lying between them. The CDR3 runs to 15 residues.

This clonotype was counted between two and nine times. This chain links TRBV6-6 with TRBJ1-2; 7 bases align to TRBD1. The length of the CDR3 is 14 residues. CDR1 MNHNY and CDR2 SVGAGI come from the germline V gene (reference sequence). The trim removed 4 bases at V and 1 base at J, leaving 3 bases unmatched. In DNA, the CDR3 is TGTGCCAGCAGTTCTGGGACAGATAACTATGGCTACACCTTC. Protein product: CASSSGTDNYGYTF.

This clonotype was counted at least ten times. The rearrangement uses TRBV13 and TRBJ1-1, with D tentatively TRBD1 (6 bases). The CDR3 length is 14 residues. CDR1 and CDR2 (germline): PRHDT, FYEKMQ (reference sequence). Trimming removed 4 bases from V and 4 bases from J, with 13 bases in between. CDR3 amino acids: CASSSRTEGTEAFF. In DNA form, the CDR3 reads TGTGCCAGCAGCTCACGGACAGAGGGCACTGAAGCTTTCTTT. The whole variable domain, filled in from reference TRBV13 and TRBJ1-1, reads AAGVIQSPRHLIKEKRETATLKCYPIPRHDTVYWYQQGPGQDPQFLISFYEKMQSDKGSIPDRFSAQQFSDYHSELNMSSLELGDSALYFCASSSRTEGTEAFFGQGTRLTVV.

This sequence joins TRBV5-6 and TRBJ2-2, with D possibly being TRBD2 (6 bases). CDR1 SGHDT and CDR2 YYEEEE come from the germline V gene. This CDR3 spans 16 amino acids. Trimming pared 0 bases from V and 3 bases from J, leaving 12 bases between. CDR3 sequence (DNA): TGTGCCAGCAGCTTGGAACCGGGGGAATACACCGGGGAGCTGTTTTTT. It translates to CASSLEPGEYTGELFF.

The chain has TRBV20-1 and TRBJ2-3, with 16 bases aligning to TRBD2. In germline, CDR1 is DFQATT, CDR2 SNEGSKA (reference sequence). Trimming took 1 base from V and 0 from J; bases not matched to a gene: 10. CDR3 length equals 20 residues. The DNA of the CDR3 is TGCAGTGCTAGAGGGACCCCGGGACTAGCGGGGGGGTCTAGCACAGATACGCAGTATTTT. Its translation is CSARGTPGLAGGSSTDTQYF.

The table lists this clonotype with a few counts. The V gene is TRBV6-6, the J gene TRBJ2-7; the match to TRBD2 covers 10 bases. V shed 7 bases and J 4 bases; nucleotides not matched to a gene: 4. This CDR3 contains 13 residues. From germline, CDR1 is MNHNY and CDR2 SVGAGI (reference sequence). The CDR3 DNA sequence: TGTGCCAGCATAGCGGGAGGAAGTTACGAGCAGTACTTC. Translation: CASIAGGSYEQYF.

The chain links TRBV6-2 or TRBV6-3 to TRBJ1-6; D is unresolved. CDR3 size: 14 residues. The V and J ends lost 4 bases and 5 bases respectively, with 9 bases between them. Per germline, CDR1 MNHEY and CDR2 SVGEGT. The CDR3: CASSFDIDNSPLHF. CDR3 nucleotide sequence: TGTGCCAGCAGTTTCGACATCGATAATTCACCCCTCCACTTT.